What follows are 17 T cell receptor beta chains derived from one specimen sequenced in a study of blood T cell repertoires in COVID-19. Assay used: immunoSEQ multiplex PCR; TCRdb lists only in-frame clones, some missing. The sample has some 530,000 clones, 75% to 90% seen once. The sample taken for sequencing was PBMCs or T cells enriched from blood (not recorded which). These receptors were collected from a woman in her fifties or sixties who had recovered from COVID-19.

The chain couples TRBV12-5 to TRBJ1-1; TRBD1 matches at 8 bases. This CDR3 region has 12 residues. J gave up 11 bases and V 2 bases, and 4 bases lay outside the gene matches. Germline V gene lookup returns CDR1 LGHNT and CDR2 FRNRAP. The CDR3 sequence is CASGLRTGSAFF. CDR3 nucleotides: TGTGCTAGTGGTTTGAGGACAGGGAGCGCTTTCTTT.

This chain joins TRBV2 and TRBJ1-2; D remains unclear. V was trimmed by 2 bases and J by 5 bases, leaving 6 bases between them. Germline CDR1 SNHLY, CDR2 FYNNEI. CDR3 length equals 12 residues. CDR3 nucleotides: TGTGCCAGCAGTGAACTGGAGTATGGCTACACCTTC. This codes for CASSELEYGYTF.

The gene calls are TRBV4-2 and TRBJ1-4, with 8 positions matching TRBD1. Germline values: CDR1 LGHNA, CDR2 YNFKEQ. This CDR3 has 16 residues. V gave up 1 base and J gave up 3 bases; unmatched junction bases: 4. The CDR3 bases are TGTGCCAGCAGCCAAGGGGGACAGGCGTCTAATGAAAAACTGTTTTTT. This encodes CASSQGGQASNEKLFF.

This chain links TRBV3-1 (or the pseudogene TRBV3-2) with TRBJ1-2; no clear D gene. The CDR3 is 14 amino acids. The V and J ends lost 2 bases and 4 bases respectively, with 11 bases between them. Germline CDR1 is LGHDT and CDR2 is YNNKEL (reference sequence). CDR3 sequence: CASSQRQASYGYTF. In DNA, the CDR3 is TGTGCCAGCAGCCAAAGGCAGGCCAGCTATGGCTACACCTTC.

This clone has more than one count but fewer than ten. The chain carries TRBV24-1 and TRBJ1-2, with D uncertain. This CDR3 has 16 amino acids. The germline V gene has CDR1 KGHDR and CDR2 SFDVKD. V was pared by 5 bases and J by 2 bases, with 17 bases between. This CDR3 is CATSAHDAGRNYGYTF. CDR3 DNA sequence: TGTGCCACCAGTGCCCATGATGCGGGTCGAAACTATGGCTACACCTTC.

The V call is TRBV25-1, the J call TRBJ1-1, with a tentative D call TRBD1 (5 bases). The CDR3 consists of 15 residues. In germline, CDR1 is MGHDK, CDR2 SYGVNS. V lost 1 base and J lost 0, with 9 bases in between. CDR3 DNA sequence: TGTGCCAGCAGTGAATCTAAGGGGATGAACACTGAAGCTTTCTTT. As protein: CASSESKGMNTEAFF. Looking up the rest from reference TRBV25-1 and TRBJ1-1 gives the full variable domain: EADIYQTPRYLVIGTGKKITLECSQTMGHDKMYWYQQDPGMELHLIHYSYGVNSTEKGDLSSESTVSRIRTEHFPLTLESARPSHTSQYLCASSESKGMNTEAFFGQGTRLTVV.

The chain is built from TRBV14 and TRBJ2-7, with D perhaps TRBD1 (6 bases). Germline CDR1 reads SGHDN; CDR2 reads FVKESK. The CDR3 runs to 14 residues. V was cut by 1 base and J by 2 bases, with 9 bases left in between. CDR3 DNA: TGTGCCAGCAGCCAAGCGGGACAAACCTACGAGCAGTACTTC. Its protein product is CASSQAGQTYEQYF. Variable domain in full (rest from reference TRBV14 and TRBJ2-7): EAGVTQFPSHSVIEKGQTVTLRCDPISGHDNLYWYRRVMGKEIKFLLHFVKESKQDESGMPNNRFLAERTGGTYSTLKVQPAELEDSGVYFCASSQAGQTYEQYFGPGTRLTVT.

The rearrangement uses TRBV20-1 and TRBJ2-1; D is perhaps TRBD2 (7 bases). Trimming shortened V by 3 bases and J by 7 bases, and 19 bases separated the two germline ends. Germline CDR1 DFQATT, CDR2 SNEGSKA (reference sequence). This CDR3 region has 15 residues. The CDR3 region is CSASGWQGGTNEQFF. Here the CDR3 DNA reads TGCAGTGCTAGTGGGTGGCAGGGAGGGACAAATGAGCAGTTCTTC.

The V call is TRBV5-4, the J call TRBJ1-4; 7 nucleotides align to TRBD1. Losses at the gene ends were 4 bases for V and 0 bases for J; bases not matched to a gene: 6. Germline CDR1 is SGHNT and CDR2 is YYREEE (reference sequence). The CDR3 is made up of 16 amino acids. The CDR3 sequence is CASSLGQSATNEKLFF. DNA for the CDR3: TGTGCCAGCAGCCTGGGACAGAGTGCAACTAATGAAAAACTGTTTTTT.

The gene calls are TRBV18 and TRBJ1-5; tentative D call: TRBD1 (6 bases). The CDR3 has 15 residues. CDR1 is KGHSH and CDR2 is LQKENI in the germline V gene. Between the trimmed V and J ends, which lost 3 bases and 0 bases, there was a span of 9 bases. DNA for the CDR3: TGTGCCAGCTCACCGACAGGCTATAGCAATCAGCCCCAGCATTTT. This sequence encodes CASSPTGYSNQPQHF.

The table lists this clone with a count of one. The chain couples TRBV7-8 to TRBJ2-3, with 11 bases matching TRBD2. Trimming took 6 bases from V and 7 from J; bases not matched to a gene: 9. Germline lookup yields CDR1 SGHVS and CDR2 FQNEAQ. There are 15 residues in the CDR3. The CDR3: CASRDTSGGLYTQYF. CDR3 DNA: TGTGCCAGCAGGGACACTAGCGGGGGACTGTATACGCAGTATTTT.

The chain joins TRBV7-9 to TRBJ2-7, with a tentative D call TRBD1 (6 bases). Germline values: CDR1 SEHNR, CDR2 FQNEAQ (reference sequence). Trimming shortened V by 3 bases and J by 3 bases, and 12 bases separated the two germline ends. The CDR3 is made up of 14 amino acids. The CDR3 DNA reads TGTGCCAGCAGCTTCGTGGGGGACAACTACGAGCAGTACTTC. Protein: CASSFVGDNYEQYF.

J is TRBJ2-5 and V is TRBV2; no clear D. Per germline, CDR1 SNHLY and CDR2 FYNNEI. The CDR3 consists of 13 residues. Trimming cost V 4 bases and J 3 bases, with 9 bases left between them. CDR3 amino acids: CASSVGRKETQYF. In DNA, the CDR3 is TGTGCCAGCAGTGTCGGCAGGAAAGAGACCCAGTACTTC.

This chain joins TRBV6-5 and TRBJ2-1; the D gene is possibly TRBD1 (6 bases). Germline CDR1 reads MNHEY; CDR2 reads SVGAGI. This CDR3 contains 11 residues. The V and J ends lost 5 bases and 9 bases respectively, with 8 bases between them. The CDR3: CASSKTGEQFF. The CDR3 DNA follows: TGTGCCAGCAGTAAGACAGGTGAGCAGTTCTTC.

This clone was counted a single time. CDR3 DNA sequence: TGTGCCAGCCTTCCTACAGGGAAGCAGTATCGTGGCTACACCTTC. Amino acid sequence: CASLPTGKQYRGYTF. V and J are TRBV28 and TRBJ1-2, with D maybe TRBD1 (6 bases). The CDR3 is 15 amino acids. Germline lookup yields CDR1 MDHEN and CDR2 SYDVKM. Deletions cut 8 bases from V and 7 bases from J, with 23 bases between.

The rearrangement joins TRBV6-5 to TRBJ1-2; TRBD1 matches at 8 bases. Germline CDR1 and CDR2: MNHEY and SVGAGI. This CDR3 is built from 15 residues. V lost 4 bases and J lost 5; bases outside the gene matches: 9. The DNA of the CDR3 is TGTGCCAGCAGTTTCTTTTCAGGGGGCGAATATGGCTACACCTTC. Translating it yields CASSFFSGGEYGYTF.

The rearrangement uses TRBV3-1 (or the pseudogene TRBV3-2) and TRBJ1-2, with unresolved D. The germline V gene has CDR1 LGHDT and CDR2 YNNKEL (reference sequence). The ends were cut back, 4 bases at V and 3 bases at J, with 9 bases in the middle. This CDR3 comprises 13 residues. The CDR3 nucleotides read TGTGCCAGCAGCCTCACACAACACTATGGCTACACCTTC. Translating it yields CASSLTQHYGYTF.